This T cell receptor beta chain was captured in a study of shared clonotypes between healthy human individuals. The CDR3 loop spans 14 amino acids. CDR1 is WSHSY and CDR2 is SAAADI in the germline V gene. The V and J ends lost 3 bases and 2 bases respectively, with 8 bases between them. Worth noting for this clone: Its antigen is unidentified.

Findings and caveats of the study: Naive CD4 clonotype sharing across a handful of donors was around 5.5%.

Produced via immunoSEQ multiplex PCR; TCRdb's table is partial and in-frame only. The table includes some 2 million clones, around 96% detected once. Naive CD8 cells comprised CD45RO-negative, CCR7-positively selected cells, excluding terminally differentiated effector memory CD45RA+ cells. None of the donors, who were healthy HIV-negative adults, had recently had acute infections or vaccinations. The chain employs TRBV10-2 and TRBJ1-5; perhaps TRBD1 as D (6 bases). Sequencing was performed on naive CD8+ T cells sorted from blood. This sequence was found in a man between 18 and 35 years old in good health. CDR3: CASSDWTGNQPQHF. The CDR3 DNA sequence: TGCGCCAGCAGTGATTGGACAGGCAATCAGCCCCAGCATTTT.